Below are 4 T cell receptor beta chains sequenced from a single sample in a study of CD8 T cells in Susac syndrome. An amount of RNA that ranged from roughly 0.45 to 1 ug was reverse transcribed with random hexamers. TCRdb reprocessed the immunoSEQ multiplex PCR reads with MiXCR, giving one entry per CDR3 protein. The table lists just over 150,000 distinct CDR3 sequences, roughly 96% of them singletons. Sequenced: CD4+ T cells from PBMCs. The receptors derive from a human donor with Susac syndrome.

The chain combines TRBV7-8 with TRBJ2-3; maybe TRBD2 (6 bases). The CDR3 is 15 amino acids. Looked up from germline, CDR1 is SGHVS and CDR2 is FQNEAQ. Trimming cost V 2 bases and J 1 base, with 10 bases left between them. The CDR3 bases are TGTGCCAGCAGCTTAAACACGGGAGGCACAGATACGCAGTATTTT. It specifies CASSLNTGGTDTQYF.

V gene TRBV15 combines with J gene TRBJ2-7, with 9 bases that match TRBD1. This CDR3 spans 15 amino acids. Per the germline V gene, CDR1 is LNHNV and CDR2 is YYDKDF (reference sequence). With V trimmed by 8 bases and J by 3 bases, 11 bases remained unmatched. The CDR3 nucleotides read TGTGCCACCGGCAAGCCCGGGACAGGGATCTACGAGCAGTACTTC. Its protein is CATGKPGTGIYEQYF. Complete variable domain (other parts from reference TRBV15 and TRBJ2-7): DAMVIQNPRYQVTQFGKPVTLSCSQTLNHNVMYWYQQKSSQAPKLLFHYYDKDFNNEADTPDNFQSRRPNTSFCFLDIRSPGLGDTAMYLCATGKPGTGIYEQYFGPGTRLTVT.

The chain has TRBV12-3 or TRBV12-4 and TRBJ2-1, with 10 nucleotides matching TRBD2. The CDR3 consists of 15 residues. The J segment lost 7 bases and the V segment lost 5 bases, leaving 8 bases of the junction unmatched. The CDR3 nucleotides are TGTGCCAGCAGTCCCAGCGGGGGGGCCGGGAATGAGCAGTTCTTC. It specifies CASSPSGGAGNEQFF.

This clonotype was detected only once. The chain combines TRBV29-1 with TRBJ1-2, with TRBD1 identical over 8 bases. The CDR3 has 15 amino acids. J gave up 6 bases and V 6 bases, and 15 bases lay outside the gene matches. CDR1 is SQVTM and CDR2 is ANQGSEA in the germline V gene. In DNA, the CDR3 is TGCAGCGTCGGGAACCGGACAGGGAACAGAAATGGCTACACCTTC. It codes for CSVGNRTGNRNGYTF.